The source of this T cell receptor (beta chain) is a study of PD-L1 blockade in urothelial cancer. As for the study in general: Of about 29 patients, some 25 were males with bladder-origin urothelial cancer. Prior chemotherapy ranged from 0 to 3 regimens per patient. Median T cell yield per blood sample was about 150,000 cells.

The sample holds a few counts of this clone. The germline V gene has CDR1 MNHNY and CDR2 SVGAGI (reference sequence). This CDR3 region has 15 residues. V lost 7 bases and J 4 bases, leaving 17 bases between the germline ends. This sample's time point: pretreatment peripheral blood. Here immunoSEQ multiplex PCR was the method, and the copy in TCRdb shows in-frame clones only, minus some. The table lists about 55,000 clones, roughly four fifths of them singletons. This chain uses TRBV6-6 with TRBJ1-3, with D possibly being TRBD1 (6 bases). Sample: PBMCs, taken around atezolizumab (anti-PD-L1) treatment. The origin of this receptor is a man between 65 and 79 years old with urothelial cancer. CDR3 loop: CASKTGGRAGNTIYF. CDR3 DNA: TGTGCCAGCAAAACGGGGGGCAGGGCCGGAAACACCATATATTTT.